The table lists the clone carrying this T cell receptor (beta chain) with a few counts. Its matching antigen is unknown. This specimen belongs to a study of T cell responses to AZD1222 COVID-19 vaccine. Study summary: Second doses were pooled across both intervals (about 4 or about 12 weeks).

TCRdb's table, derived via immunoSEQ multiplex PCR, lists solely in-frame clones and lacks some. The sample holds roughly 120,000 clones, roughly four fifths seen once. Broader study findings: In the spike-specific TCR repertoire, nearly half reportedly target unmutated variant regions.

Germline CDR1 and CDR2: SGHAT and FQNNGV. The V and J ends lost 6 bases and 2 bases respectively, with 19 bases between them. The CDR3 is 16 amino acids. This chain joins TRBV11-2 and TRBJ2-5, with D tentatively TRBD2 (5 bases). The TCR comes from an adult in good health. The starting material was peripheral blood, obtained on day 0 of AZD1222 vaccination. The CDR3 DNA sequence: TGTGCCAGCAGGCCGGCCAGAGGAGGCAGACAAGAGACCCAGTACTTC. This codes for CASRPARGGRQETQYF.